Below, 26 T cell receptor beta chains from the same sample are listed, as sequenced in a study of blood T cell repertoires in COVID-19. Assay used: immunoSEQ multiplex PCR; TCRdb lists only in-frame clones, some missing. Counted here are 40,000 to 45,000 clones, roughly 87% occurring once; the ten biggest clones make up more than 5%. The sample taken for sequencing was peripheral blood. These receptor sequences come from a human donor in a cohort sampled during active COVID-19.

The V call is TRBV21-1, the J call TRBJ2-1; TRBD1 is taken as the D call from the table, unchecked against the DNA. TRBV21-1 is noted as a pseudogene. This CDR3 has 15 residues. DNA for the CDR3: TGTGCCAGCAGCAACGGTGACAGGGGGAGGAATGAGCAGTTCTTC. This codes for CASSNGDRGRNEQFF.

The CDR3 DNA reads as TGTGCCAGCAGCCAAGATTTACCCAGGACAGGGGGAAACTATGGCTACACCTTC. This sequence encodes CASSQDLPRTGGNYGYTF. The chain employs TRBV4-2 and TRBJ1-2; 10 bases line up with TRBD1. In germline, CDR1 is LGHNA, CDR2 YNFKEQ. Trimming removed 0 bases from V and 2 bases from J; junction bases left unmatched: 9. The CDR3 covers 18 residues.

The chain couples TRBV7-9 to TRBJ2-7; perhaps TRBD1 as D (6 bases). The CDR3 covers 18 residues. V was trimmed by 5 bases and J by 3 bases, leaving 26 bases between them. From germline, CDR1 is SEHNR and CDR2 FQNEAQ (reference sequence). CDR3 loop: CASSRRGGQDRSDYEQYF. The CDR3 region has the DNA TGTGCCAGCAGCCGGCGAGGTGGGCAGGACAGATCCGACTACGAGCAGTACTTC.

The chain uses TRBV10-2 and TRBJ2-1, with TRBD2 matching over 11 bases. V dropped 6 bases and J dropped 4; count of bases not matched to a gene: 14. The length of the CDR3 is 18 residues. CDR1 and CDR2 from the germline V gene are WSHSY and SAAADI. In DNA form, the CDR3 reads TGCGCCAGCAGGGCTAGCGGGGGGCGGGGTGAAGTTTACAATGAGCAGTTCTTC. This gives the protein CASRASGGRGEVYNEQFF.

The CDR3 DNA sequence: TGCGCCAGCAGCCGTAGCGGGAGCTCCTACGAGCAGTACTTC. This codes for CASSRSGSSYEQYF. The chain carries TRBV5-1 and TRBJ2-7; 9 bases match TRBD2. Germline V gene sequence: CDR1 SGHRS, CDR2 YFSETQ. The V and J ends lost 4 bases and 0 bases, in that order; junction bases with no gene match: 2. The CDR3 is 14 residues long.

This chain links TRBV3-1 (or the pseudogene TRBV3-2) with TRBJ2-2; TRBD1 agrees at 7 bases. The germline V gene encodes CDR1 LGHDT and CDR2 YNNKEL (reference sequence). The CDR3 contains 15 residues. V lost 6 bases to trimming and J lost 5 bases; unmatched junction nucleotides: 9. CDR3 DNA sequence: TGTGCCAGCAGTTTAGGACAGGAAAAAACCGGGGAGCTGTTTTTT. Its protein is CASSLGQEKTGELFF.

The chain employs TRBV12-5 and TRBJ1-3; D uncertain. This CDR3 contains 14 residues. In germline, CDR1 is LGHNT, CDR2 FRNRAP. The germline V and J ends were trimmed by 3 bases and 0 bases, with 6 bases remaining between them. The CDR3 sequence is CASGFGSSGNTIYF. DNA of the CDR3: TGTGCTAGTGGTTTCGGGAGCTCTGGAAACACCATATATTTT.

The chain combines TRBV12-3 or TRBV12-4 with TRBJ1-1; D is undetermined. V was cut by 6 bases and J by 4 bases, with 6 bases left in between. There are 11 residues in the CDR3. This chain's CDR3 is CASRLVTEAFF. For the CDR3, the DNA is TGTGCCAGCAGACTCGTCACTGAAGCTTTCTTT.

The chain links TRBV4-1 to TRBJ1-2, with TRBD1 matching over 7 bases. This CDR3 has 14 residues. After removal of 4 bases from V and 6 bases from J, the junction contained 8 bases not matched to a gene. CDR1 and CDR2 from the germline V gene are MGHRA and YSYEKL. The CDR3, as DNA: TGCGCCAGCAGCCCGGGACAGCCGACCGATGGCTACACCTTC. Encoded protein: CASSPGQPTDGYTF.

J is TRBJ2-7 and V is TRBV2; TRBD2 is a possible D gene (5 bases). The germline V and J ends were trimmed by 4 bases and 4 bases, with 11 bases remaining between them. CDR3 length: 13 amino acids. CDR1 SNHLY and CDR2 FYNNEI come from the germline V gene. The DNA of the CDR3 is TGTGCCAGCAGTGTACTAGTGGGGTACGAGCAGTACTTC. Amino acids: CASSVLVGYEQYF.

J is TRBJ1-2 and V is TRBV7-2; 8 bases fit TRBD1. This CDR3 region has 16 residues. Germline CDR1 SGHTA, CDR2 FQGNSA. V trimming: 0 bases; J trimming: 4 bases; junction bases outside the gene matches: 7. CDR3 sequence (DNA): TGTGCCAGCAGCTTAGCGGGGCAGGGGGCGGGCTATGGCTACACCTTC. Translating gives CASSLAGQGAGYGYTF.

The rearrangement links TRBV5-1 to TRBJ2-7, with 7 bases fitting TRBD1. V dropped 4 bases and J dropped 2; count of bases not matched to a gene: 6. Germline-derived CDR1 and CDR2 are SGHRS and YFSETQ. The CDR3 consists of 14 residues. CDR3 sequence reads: CASSRDSQTYEQYF. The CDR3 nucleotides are TGCGCCAGCAGCCGGGACAGCCAAACCTACGAGCAGTACTTC.

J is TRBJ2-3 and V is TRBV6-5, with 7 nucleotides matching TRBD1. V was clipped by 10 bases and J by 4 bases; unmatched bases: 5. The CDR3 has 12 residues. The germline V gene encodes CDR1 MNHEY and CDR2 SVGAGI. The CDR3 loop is CATYRGPDTQYF. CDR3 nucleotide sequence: TGTGCCACATACAGGGGACCAGATACGCAGTATTTT.

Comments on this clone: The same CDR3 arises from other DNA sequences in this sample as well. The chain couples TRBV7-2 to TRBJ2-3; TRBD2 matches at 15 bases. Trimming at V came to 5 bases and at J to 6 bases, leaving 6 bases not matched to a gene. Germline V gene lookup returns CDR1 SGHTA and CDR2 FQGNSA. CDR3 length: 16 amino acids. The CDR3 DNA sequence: TGTGCCAGCAGCACTCGGACTAGCGGGGGGGTGGATACGCAGTATTTT. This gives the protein CASSTRTSGGVDTQYF.

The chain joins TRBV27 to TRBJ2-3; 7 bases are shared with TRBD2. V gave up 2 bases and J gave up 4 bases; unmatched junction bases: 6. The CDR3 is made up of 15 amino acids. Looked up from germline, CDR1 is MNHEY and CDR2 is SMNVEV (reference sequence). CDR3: CASSLRQRGPDTQYF. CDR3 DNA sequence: TGTGCCAGCAGTTTAAGACAGCGGGGCCCAGATACGCAGTATTTT.

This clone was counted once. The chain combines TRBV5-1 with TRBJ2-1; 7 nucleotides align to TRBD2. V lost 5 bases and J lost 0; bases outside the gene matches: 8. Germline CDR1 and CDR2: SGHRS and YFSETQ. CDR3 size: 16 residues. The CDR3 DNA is TGCGCCAGCAGTCCTAGAGCGGGGAGCTCCTACAATGAGCAGTTCTTC. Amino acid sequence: CASSPRAGSSYNEQFF.

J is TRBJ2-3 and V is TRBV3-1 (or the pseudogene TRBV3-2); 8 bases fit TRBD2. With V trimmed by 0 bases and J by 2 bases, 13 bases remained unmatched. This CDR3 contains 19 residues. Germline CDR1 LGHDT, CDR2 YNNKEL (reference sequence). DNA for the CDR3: TGTGCCAGCAGCCAAGATGAGCGGGAGCCACTAGGCGACACAGATACGCAGTATTTT. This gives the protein CASSQDEREPLGDTDTQYF.

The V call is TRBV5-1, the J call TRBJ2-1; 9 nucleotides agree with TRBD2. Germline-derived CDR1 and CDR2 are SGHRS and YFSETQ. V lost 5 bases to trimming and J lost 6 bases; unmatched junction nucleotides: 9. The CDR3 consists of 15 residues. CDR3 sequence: CASSMGASGTNEQFF. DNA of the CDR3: TGCGCCAGCAGTATGGGGGCTAGCGGGACCAATGAGCAGTTCTTC.

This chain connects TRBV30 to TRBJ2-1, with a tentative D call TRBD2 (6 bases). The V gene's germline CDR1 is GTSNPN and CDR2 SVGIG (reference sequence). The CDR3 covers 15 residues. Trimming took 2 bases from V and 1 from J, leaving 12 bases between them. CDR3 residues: CAWSPSGLSYNEQFF. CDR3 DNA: TGTGCCTGGAGTCCCAGCGGACTATCCTACAATGAGCAGTTCTTC. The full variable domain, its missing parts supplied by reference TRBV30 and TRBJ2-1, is SQTIHQWPATLVQPVGSPLSLECTVEGTSNPNLYWYRQAAGRGLQLLFYSVGIGQISSEVPQNLSASRPQDRQFILSSKKLLLSDSGFYLCAWSPSGLSYNEQFFGPGTRLTVL.

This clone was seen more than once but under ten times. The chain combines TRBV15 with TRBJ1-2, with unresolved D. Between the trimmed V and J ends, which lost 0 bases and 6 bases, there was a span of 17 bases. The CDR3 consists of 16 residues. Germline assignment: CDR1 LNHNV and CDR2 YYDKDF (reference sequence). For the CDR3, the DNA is TGTGCCACCAGCAGAGATATTACCCAGCGGGGAGATGGCTACACCTTC. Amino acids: CATSRDITQRGDGYTF.

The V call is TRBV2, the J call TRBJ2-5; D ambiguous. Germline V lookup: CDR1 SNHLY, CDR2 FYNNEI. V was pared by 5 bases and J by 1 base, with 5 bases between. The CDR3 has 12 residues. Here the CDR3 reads CASSRVQETQYF. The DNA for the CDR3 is TGTGCCAGCAGTCGGGTCCAAGAGACCCAGTACTTC.

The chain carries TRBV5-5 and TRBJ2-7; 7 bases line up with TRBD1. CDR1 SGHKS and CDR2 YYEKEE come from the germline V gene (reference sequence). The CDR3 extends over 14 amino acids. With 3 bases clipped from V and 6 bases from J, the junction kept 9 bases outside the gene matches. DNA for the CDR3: TGTGCCAGCAGCTGGGATCCGACAGGGTCCGAGCAGTACTTC. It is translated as CASSWDPTGSEQYF.

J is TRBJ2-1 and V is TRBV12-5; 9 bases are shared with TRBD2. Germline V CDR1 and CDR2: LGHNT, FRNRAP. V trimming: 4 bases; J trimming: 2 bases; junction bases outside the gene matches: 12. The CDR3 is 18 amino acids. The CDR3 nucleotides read TGTGCTAGTGGTTCACGGGTCTTAGCGGGAGTAACCTACAATGAGCAGTTCTTC. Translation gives CASGSRVLAGVTYNEQFF.

The DNA for the CDR3 is TGTGCCAGCAGTTCCCACCGACAGGGAAGCTATGGCTACACCTTC. The encoded protein is CASSSHRQGSYGYTF. V and J are TRBV27 and TRBJ1-2; 7 positions agree with TRBD1. The germline gives CDR1 MNHEY, CDR2 SMNVEV (reference sequence). This CDR3 has 15 amino acids. V was pared by 4 bases and J by 4 bases, with 9 bases of the junction left unmatched.

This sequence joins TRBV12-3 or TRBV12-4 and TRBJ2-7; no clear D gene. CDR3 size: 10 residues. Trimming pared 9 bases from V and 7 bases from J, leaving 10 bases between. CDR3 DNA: TGTGCCAGTTCCAATCGGGAGCAGTACTTC. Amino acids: CASSNREQYF.

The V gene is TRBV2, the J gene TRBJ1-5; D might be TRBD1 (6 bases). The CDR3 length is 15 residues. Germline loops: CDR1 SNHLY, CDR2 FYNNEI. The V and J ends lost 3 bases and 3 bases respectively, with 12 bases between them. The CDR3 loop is CASSDMGQNNQPQHF. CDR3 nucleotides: TGTGCCAGCAGTGATATGGGACAAAACAATCAGCCCCAGCATTTT. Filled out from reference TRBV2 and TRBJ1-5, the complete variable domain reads EPEVTQTPSHQVTQMGQEVILRCVPISNHLYFYWYRQILGQKVEFLVSFYNNEISEKSEIFDDQFSVERPDGSNFTLKIRSTKLEDSAMYFCASSDMGQNNQPQHFGDGTRLSIL.